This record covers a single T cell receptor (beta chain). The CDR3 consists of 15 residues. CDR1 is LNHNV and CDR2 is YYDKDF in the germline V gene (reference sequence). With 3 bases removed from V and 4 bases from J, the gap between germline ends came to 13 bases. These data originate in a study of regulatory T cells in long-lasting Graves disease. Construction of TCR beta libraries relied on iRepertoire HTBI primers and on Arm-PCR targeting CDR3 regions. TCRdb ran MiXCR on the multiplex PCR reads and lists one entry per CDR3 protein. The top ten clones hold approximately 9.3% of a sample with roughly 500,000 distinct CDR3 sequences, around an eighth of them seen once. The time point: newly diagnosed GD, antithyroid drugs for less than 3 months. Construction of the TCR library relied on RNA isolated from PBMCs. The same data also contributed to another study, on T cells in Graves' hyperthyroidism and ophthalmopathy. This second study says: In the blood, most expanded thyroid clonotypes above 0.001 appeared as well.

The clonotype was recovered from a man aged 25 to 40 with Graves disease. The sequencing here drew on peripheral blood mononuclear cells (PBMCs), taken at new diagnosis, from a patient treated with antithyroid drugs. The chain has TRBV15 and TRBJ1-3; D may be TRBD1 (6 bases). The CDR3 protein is CATSSQGTIGNTIYF. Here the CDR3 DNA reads TGTGCCACCAGCAGCCAGGGGACAATAGGAAACACCATATATTTT. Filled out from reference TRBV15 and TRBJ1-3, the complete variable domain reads DAMVIQNPRYQVTQFGKPVTLSCSQTLNHNVMYWYQQKSSQAPKLLFHYYDKDFNNEADTPDNFQSRRPNTSFCFLDIRSPGLGDTAMYLCATSSQGTIGNTIYFGEGSWLTVV.